This entry lists 17 T cell receptor beta chains sequenced from one sample in a study of shared clonotypes between healthy human individuals. Here immunoSEQ multiplex PCR was the method, and the copy in TCRdb shows in-frame clones only, minus some. The data contain some 700,000 clones, 90% of them singletons. Sequencing was done on a sample of memory CD8+ T cells from PBMCs. Subset denoted: CD45RO+ cells pooled with CCR7-negative TemRA cells. The receptors stem from a young man in good health. Some clones in this sample may be carry-over from other donors' samples.

V usage is TRBV7-9 and J usage is TRBJ2-5; 7 nucleotides agree with TRBD1. The trim removed 5 bases at V and 1 base at J, leaving 4 bases unmatched. Germline assignment: CDR1 SEHNR and CDR2 FQNEAQ (reference sequence). This CDR3 is 14 amino acids long. This CDR3 reads CASSPQGLQETQYF. CDR3 coding DNA: TGTGCCAGCAGCCCACAGGGGCTCCAAGAGACCCAGTACTTC. The full variable domain, its missing parts supplied by reference TRBV7-9 and TRBJ2-5, is DTGVSQNPRHKITKRGQNVTFRCDPISEHNRLYWYRQTLGQGPEFLTYFQNEAQLEKSRLLSDRFSAERPKGSFSTLEIQRTEQGDSAMYLCASSPQGLQETQYFGPGTRLLVL.

The chain joins TRBV10-3 to TRBJ2-7, with a weak D call TRBD2 (6 bases). The CDR3 has 15 amino acids. Germline CDR1 ENHRY, CDR2 SYGVKD. The V end was cut by 11 bases, the J end by 6 bases, with 26 bases between. CDR3 loop: CASEFAGRGSGEQYF. The CDR3 region has the DNA TGTGCCTCCGAGTTTGCGGGACGGGGATCGGGCGAGCAGTACTTC.

The rearrangement links TRBV27 to TRBJ2-1, with D possibly TRBD1 on 6 matching bases. CDR3 length equals 13 residues. Trimming left V 6 bases short and J 7 bases short, with 13 bases between. The germline CDR1 and CDR2 sequences are MNHEY and SMNVEV (reference sequence). The DNA of the CDR3 is TGTGCCAGCAGACTACAGGGTGTAAATGAGCAGTTCTTC. This translates into CASRLQGVNEQFF.

The chain joins TRBV21-1 to TRBJ2-3; no check of the table's D call, TRBD2, against the DNA was made. TRBV21-1 is a pseudogene segment. CDR3 size: 16 residues. The CDR3 sequence: CASSKGQREDADTQYF. CDR3 sequence (DNA): TGTGCCAGCAGCAAAGGTCAGCGGGAGGACGCAGATACGCAGTATTTT.

This clone was counted a single time. V gene TRBV27 combines with J gene TRBJ2-1, with D perhaps matching TRBD1 (5 bases). Per germline, CDR1 MNHEY and CDR2 SMNVEV (reference sequence). The CDR3 extends over 16 amino acids. V lost 0 bases and J 5 bases, leaving 14 bases between the germline ends. CDR3 DNA sequence: TGTGCCAGCAGTTTATCGGTAGGGGCCATACACAATGAGCAGTTCTTC. Its translation is CASSLSVGAIHNEQFF.

V and J are TRBV6-6 and TRBJ2-2; possibly TRBD1 or TRBD2 for D (5 bases each). CDR1 and CDR2 (germline): MNHNY, SVGAGI (reference sequence). V was cut by 0 bases and J by 4 bases, with 9 bases left in between. CDR3 length equals 15 residues. The CDR3 region is CASSYSGTVTGELFF. The CDR3 DNA is TGTGCCAGCAGTTACTCCGGGACCGTCACCGGGGAGCTGTTTTTT.

The rearrangement links TRBV7-8 to TRBJ2-1; a weak D match, TRBD2 (6 bases). This CDR3 has 14 amino acids. The V and J ends lost 5 bases and 5 bases respectively, with 13 bases between them. In germline, CDR1 is SGHVS, CDR2 FQNEAQ. This CDR3 is CASSQGTLHNEQFF. The CDR3 nucleotides are TGTGCCAGCAGCCAAGGGACTCTCCACAATGAGCAGTTCTTC.

The J gene is TRBJ2-7, the V gene TRBV30, with 7 positions matching TRBD1. Germline V gene data show CDR1 as GTSNPN and CDR2 as SVGIG (reference sequence). This CDR3 spans 13 amino acids. Trimming took 0 bases from V and 6 from J; bases not matched to a gene: 5. CDR3 nucleotide sequence: TGTGCCTGGAGTGTAGAGACAGGGTCCGAGCAGTACTTC. This encodes CAWSVETGSEQYF.

This clone has a single count. This rearrangement joins TRBV5-6 to TRBJ1-5, with 7 bases aligning to TRBD1. The ends lost 4 bases at V and 3 bases at J; junction bases unmatched: 10. This CDR3 spans 16 amino acids. The germline CDR1 and CDR2 sequences are SGHDT and YYEEEE. Here the CDR3 DNA reads TGTGCCAGCAGCCACTACCGACAGGGATACAATCAGCCCCAGCATTTT. It codes for CASSHYRQGYNQPQHF.

The CDR3 nucleotides read TGTGCCAGCAGTGAAGTTAGGAGCCACGTGGGAGGAGAGACCCAGTACTTC. Its translation: CASSEVRSHVGGETQYF. The J gene is TRBJ2-5, the V gene TRBV6-1; perhaps TRBD2 as D (6 bases). The V gene lost 1 base and the J gene lost 4 bases, with 19 bases spanning the gap. This CDR3 is 17 amino acids long. Germline CDR1 is MNHNS and CDR2 is SASEGT.

The rearrangement joins TRBV4-3 to TRBJ1-1; no firm D call. V was shortened by 3 bases and J by 3 bases, with 17 bases between the two germline ends. This CDR3 spans 16 amino acids. Germline CDR1 and CDR2: LGHNA and YSLEER. CDR3 amino acids: CASSHGLGERHTEAFF. The CDR3 DNA sequence: TGCGCCAGCAGCCACGGACTGGGAGAACGACACACTGAAGCTTTCTTT.

The chain uses TRBV5-5 and TRBJ2-7, with unresolved D. Germline V lookup: CDR1 SGHKS, CDR2 YYEKEE (reference sequence). The CDR3 totals 11 residues. V lost 4 bases to trimming and J lost 3 bases, with 5 bases between them. The CDR3 loop is CASSHLYEQYF. The CDR3 DNA is TGTGCCAGCAGCCACCTCTACGAGCAGTACTTC.

The chain uses TRBV16 and TRBJ1-1, with 10 bases identical to TRBD1. This CDR3 has 14 residues. Germline CDR1 and CDR2: KGHSY and FQNENV. Losses at the gene ends were 3 bases for V and 7 bases for J; bases not matched to a gene: 5. CDR3 residues: CASSHSTGGVEAFF. As DNA, the CDR3 is TGTGCCAGCAGCCACTCGACAGGGGGCGTTGAAGCTTTCTTT.

This rearrangement joins TRBV19 to TRBJ2-1; 9 nucleotides align to TRBD2. The V segment lost 6 bases and the J segment 5 bases; nucleotides outside the gene matches: 8. This CDR3 is built from 15 residues. Germline CDR1 is LNHDA and CDR2 is SQIVND (reference sequence). Here the CDR3 DNA reads TGTGCCAGTAGCCCGACTAGCGGAGCTAACAATGAGCAGTTCTTC. It yields the protein CASSPTSGANNEQFF. Looking up the rest from reference TRBV19 and TRBJ2-1 gives the full variable domain: DGGITQSPKYLFRKEGQNVTLSCEQNLNHDAMYWYRQDPGQGLRLIYYSQIVNDFQKGDIAEGYSVSREKKESFPLTVTSAQKNPTAFYLCASSPTSGANNEQFFGPGTRLTVL.

The CDR3 DNA follows: TGTGCCAGCAGCGAAGGGACGGAGGACTACGAGCAGTACTTC. Protein product: CASSEGTEDYEQYF. This chain uses TRBV9 with TRBJ2-7; the D gene could be TRBD1 or TRBD2 (5 bases each). The CDR3 runs to 14 residues. Germline CDR1 is SGDLS and CDR2 is YYNGEE. With 3 bases removed from V and 3 bases from J, the gap between germline ends came to 13 bases.

This chain uses TRBV11-2 with TRBJ1-1; no clear D. This CDR3 has 15 residues. Germline lookup yields CDR1 SGHAT and CDR2 FQNNGV. V lost 0 bases and J 4 bases, leaving 12 bases between the germline ends. The CDR3 region has the DNA TGTGCCAGCAGCTTAGATCTGCGGGCTGGCACTGAAGCTTTCTTT. It encodes CASSLDLRAGTEAFF.

In the case of this clone: At one end, the junction sequence differs from germline, possibly due to a read error. J is TRBJ2-5 and V is TRBV4-1; 12 bases are shared with TRBD2. Germline V lookup: CDR1 MGHRA, CDR2 YSYEKL. The CDR3 loop spans 14 amino acids. The CDR3 reads CASSLGTSGPPSDF. CDR3 bases: TGCGCCAGCAGCCTCGGGACTAGCGGGCCACCTTCAGACTTC.